The next 9 T cell receptor beta chains were all read from a single sample in a study of blood T cell repertoires in COVID-19. Clones were read by immunoSEQ multiplex PCR, and TCRdb kept only the in-frame ones, dropping some. This table has about 170,000 clones, around 82% appearing once. Input material: peripheral blood. The receptors come from a man aged 55 to 70 who had recovered from COVID-19.

This chain links TRBV3-1 (or the pseudogene TRBV3-2) with TRBJ2-6; the D gene is possibly TRBD2 (5 bases). V was cut by 2 bases and J by 0 bases, with 5 bases left in between. Looked up from germline, CDR1 is LGHDT and CDR2 is YNNKEL (reference sequence). This CDR3 is built from 15 residues. CDR3 loop: CASSQRGSGANVLTF. In DNA form, the CDR3 reads TGTGCCAGCAGCCAACGGGGCTCTGGGGCCAACGTCCTGACTTTC.

The chain uses TRBV7-3 and TRBJ2-1, with 9 nucleotides matching TRBD1. This CDR3 is 16 amino acids long. Germline assignment: CDR1 SGHTA and CDR2 FQGTGA. With 5 bases clipped from V and 8 bases from J, the junction kept 13 bases outside the gene matches. DNA for the CDR3: TGTGCCAGCAGCGTAGGTGTGGGACAGGGTATCTATGAGCAGTTCTTC. Encoded protein: CASSVGVGQGIYEQFF.

The V and J genes are TRBV19 and TRBJ1-1; D is undetermined. Germline values: CDR1 LNHDA, CDR2 SQIVND (reference sequence). Deletions cut 3 bases from V and 3 bases from J, with 14 bases between. This CDR3 contains 15 residues. DNA of the CDR3: TGTGCCAGTAGTATTAACGGGGTTAAGGACACTGAAGCTTTCTTT. This codes for CASSINGVKDTEAFF.

This chain uses TRBV7-9 with TRBJ2-1; D may be TRBD2 (5 bases). This CDR3 has 16 amino acids. The germline gives CDR1 SEHNR, CDR2 FQNEAQ (reference sequence). The germline V and J ends were trimmed by 5 bases and 6 bases, with 20 bases remaining between them. The CDR3 bases are TGTGCCAGCAGCCCCCGAGGGCTAGAGCCCCTCAATGAGCAGTTCTTC. Its translation: CASSPRGLEPLNEQFF.

The chain links TRBV12-3 or TRBV12-4 to TRBJ2-3; no firm D call. Deletions cut 6 bases from V and 2 bases from J, with 6 bases between. The CDR3 consists of 12 residues. CDR3 nucleotide sequence: TGTGCCAGCAGCCTTATCACAGATACGCAGTATTTT. Its protein product is CASSLITDTQYF.

This chain joins TRBV4-3 and TRBJ2-7, with 7 nucleotides matching TRBD1. The CDR3 runs 17 residues. V lost 0 bases, J lost 3 bases, and 11 bases stayed unmatched. The germline gives CDR1 LGHNA, CDR2 YSLEER. The CDR3: CASSQDPPGQPNYEQYF. The CDR3 region has the DNA TGCGCCAGCAGCCAAGATCCTCCGGGACAGCCTAACTACGAGCAGTACTTC.

This chain joins TRBV5-4 and TRBJ1-1, with 8 bases aligning to TRBD1. CDR3 length: 14 amino acids. V dropped 3 bases and J dropped 10; count of bases not matched to a gene: 11. The germline V gene has CDR1 SGHNT and CDR2 YYREEE (reference sequence). The CDR3 DNA reads TGTGCCAGCAGCTCTGACAGGGGAGTTGGTTTAGCTTTCTTT. Residues: CASSSDRGVGLAFF.

The chain couples TRBV24-1 to TRBJ2-2; TRBD1 agrees at 7 bases. The germline V gene has CDR1 KGHDR and CDR2 SFDVKD. The CDR3 totals 16 residues. The V and J ends lost 4 bases and 1 base, in that order; junction bases with no gene match: 5. The CDR3 sequence is CATSDLGQLNTGELFF. Here the CDR3 DNA reads TGTGCCACCAGTGACTTGGGACAGCTGAACACCGGGGAGCTGTTTTTT.

This clone was found once. The chain uses TRBV12-3 or TRBV12-4 and TRBJ2-1; TRBD2 might be the D (5 bases). This CDR3 contains 13 residues. Trimming left V 7 bases short and J 12 bases short, with 19 bases between. The CDR3 DNA is TGTGCCAGCAACAGCGGCCTGGCCCTGGGGCAGTTCTTC. Amino acids: CASNSGLALGQFF.